The 28 T cell receptor beta chains below were found in one sample sequenced in a study of blood T cell dynamics during melanoma immunotherapy (dated by TCRdb to the early 2020s). Libraries were prepared through the immunoSEQ multiplex PCR assay. In its TCRdb copy, this immuneACCESS table keeps in-frame sequences only and misses some clones. Where compared with another copy, unresolved V genes explain less than half of these, and the others have no known cause. Within this sample are about 24,000 clones, with approximately 88% of them counted one time only. The leading ten clones occupy roughly 4.8% of the sample. Taken with the paper, the label for time point translates to: pre-treatment baseline. Sequenced material: blood, taken from a patient treated with checkpoint blockade. The receptor source for this set is a human donor with melanoma.

The V gene is TRBV7-3, the J gene TRBJ2-1; D not resolved. Germline V gene data show CDR1 as SGHTA and CDR2 as FQGTGA. V lost 2 bases to trimming and J lost 4 bases, with 24 bases between them. The CDR3 is 19 amino acids. CDR3 amino acids: CASSLRPAYNQYSYNEQFF. DNA of the CDR3: TGTGCCAGCAGCTTACGCCCAGCCTATAACCAATATTCGTACAATGAGCAGTTCTTC.

This clone was detected once. The DNA for the CDR3 is TGTGCCAGCAGCCCAGCAGGGAGCGGCTATGGCTACACCTTC. Translating gives CASSPAGSGYGYTF. This chain uses TRBV27 with TRBJ1-2; a possible D gene is TRBD1 (5 bases). Trimming removed 6 bases from V and 4 bases from J, with 15 bases in between. Germline CDR1 MNHEY, CDR2 SMNVEV (reference sequence). This CDR3 is built from 14 residues.

CDR3 loop: CATSLGGELFF. The CDR3 DNA follows: TGTGCCACCTCCTTAGGCGGGGAGCTGTTTTTT. This chain joins TRBV6-1 and TRBJ2-2; D is unresolved. Trimming took 10 bases from V and 7 from J, leaving 10 bases between them. Germline V CDR1 and CDR2: MNHNS, SASEGT. This CDR3 comprises 11 residues.

The rearrangement uses TRBV28 and TRBJ2-1; D is possibly TRBD1 (6 bases). The germline CDR1 and CDR2 sequences are MDHEN and SYDVKM. Between the trimmed V and J ends, which lost 7 bases and 6 bases, there was a span of 16 bases. The CDR3 loop spans 14 amino acids. In DNA, the CDR3 is TGTGCCAGCACCCGCCTACAGGGAACCAATGAGCAGTTCTTC. Residues: CASTRLQGTNEQFF.

V usage is TRBV10-3 and J usage is TRBJ2-3; D ambiguous. This CDR3 spans 12 amino acids. Germline CDR1 is ENHRY and CDR2 is SYGVKD. Trimming cost V 7 bases and J 0 bases, with 5 bases left between them. Here the CDR3 DNA reads TGTGCCATCAAAAGCAGCACAGATACGCAGTATTTT. This translates into CAIKSSTDTQYF.

The chain is built from TRBV7-2 and TRBJ2-7; 13 bases agree with TRBD2. Germline CDR1 and CDR2: SGHTA and FQGNSA. V trimming: 5 bases; J trimming: 7 bases; junction bases outside the gene matches: 11. This CDR3 contains 16 residues. CDR3: CASSPGTSGALGEQYF. DNA for the CDR3: TGTGCCAGCAGCCCCGGGACTAGCGGGGCCCTCGGGGAGCAGTACTTC. Filled out from reference TRBV7-2 and TRBJ2-7, the complete variable domain reads GAGVSQSPSNKVTEKGKDVELRCDPISGHTALYWYRQSLGQGLEFLIYFQGNSAPDKSGLPSDRFSAERTGGSVSTLTIQRTQQEDSAVYLCASSPGTSGALGEQYFGPGTRLTVT.

J is TRBJ1-1 and V is TRBV19; D ambiguous. This CDR3 region has 14 residues. Germline CDR1 is LNHDA and CDR2 is SQIVND (reference sequence). Trimming stripped 5 bases from V and 5 bases from J, with 15 bases between. This CDR3 reads CASSPPGSRTEAFF. DNA for the CDR3: TGTGCCAGTAGTCCCCCGGGATCGAGGACTGAAGCTTTCTTT. Supplemented by reference TRBV19 and TRBJ1-1, the full variable domain reads DGGITQSPKYLFRKEGQNVTLSCEQNLNHDAMYWYRQDPGQGLRLIYYSQIVNDFQKGDIAEGYSVSREKKESFPLTVTSAQKNPTAFYLCASSPPGSRTEAFFGQGTRLTVV.

The chain couples TRBV10-3 to TRBJ2-7; no definite D call. The germline V gene has CDR1 ENHRY and CDR2 SYGVKD. Trimming removed 10 bases at V and 4 bases at J, with 14 bases between. The CDR3 spans 12 residues. The CDR3 is CATTPEGYEQYF. CDR3 DNA sequence: TGTGCCACCACACCAGAAGGATACGAGCAGTACTTC.

CDR3 loop: CASSLGPREIGTEAFF. The CDR3 DNA reads TGTGCCAGCAGCTTGGGACCCCGGGAGATCGGGACTGAAGCTTTCTTT. V usage is TRBV5-4 and J usage is TRBJ1-1; D not certain. Trimming removed 0 bases at V and 5 bases at J, with 17 bases between. Germline CDR1 and CDR2: SGHNT and YYREEE (reference sequence). The CDR3 is 16 amino acids.

The chain couples TRBV18 to TRBJ2-5; a weak D match, TRBD2 (6 bases). Germline V gives CDR1 KGHSH, CDR2 LQKENI. The CDR3 totals 17 residues. V was pared by 3 bases and J by 5 bases, with 22 bases between. This CDR3 reads CASSPSISQGGMETQYF. CDR3 nucleotide sequence: TGTGCCAGCTCACCCTCGATCTCGCAGGGAGGAATGGAGACCCAGTACTTC.

The chain combines TRBV11-3 with TRBJ2-3, with 14 nucleotides matching TRBD2. The CDR3 is 16 amino acids. Germline V lookup: CDR1 SGHNT, CDR2 YENEEA. J was trimmed by 5 bases and V by 4 bases; bases with no gene match: 5. CDR3 residues: CASSSGTSGSVDTQYF. The CDR3 nucleotides read TGTGCCAGCAGCTCTGGGACTAGCGGGAGTGTAGATACGCAGTATTTT.

This sequence joins TRBV2 and TRBJ1-4, with no clear D. CDR1 and CDR2 (germline): SNHLY, FYNNEI. The CDR3 loop spans 14 amino acids. Between the trimmed V and J ends, which lost 9 bases and 3 bases, there was a span of 14 bases. The CDR3 DNA reads as TGTGCCAGTCTCCGGCGCAGCTCTAATGAAAAACTGTTTTTT. This sequence encodes CASLRRSSNEKLFF.

The chain carries TRBV6-6 and TRBJ2-5; 13 nucleotides line up with TRBD2. The germline gives CDR1 MNHNY, CDR2 SVGAGI (reference sequence). Losses at the gene ends were 5 bases for V and 5 bases for J; bases not matched to a gene: 8. The CDR3 contains 16 residues. CDR3 region: CASSKGLAGSQETQYF. As DNA, the CDR3 is TGTGCCAGCAGTAAGGGACTAGCGGGATCCCAGGAGACCCAGTACTTC.

This clone was found a few times. The chain is built from TRBV10-3 and TRBJ1-2, with D maybe TRBD1 (5 bases). Germline values: CDR1 ENHRY, CDR2 SYGVKD. Trimming removed 2 bases from V and 3 bases from J, with 7 bases in between. This CDR3 contains 13 residues. Here the CDR3 DNA reads TGTGCCATCAGTGAGGGGACGGACTATGGCTACACCTTC. As protein: CAISEGTDYGYTF.

V usage is TRBV5-6 and J usage is TRBJ2-6; D unresolved. Germline V lookup: CDR1 SGHDT, CDR2 YYEEEE. The CDR3 length is 15 residues. Trimming removed 4 bases from V and 0 bases from J, with 8 bases in between. CDR3 nucleotides: TGTGCCAGCAGCGACACAACCTCTGGGGCCAACGTCCTGACTTTC. Encoded protein: CASSDTTSGANVLTF.

This chain connects TRBV11-2 to TRBJ2-7; 7 positions agree with TRBD1. CDR1 and CDR2 from the germline V gene are SGHAT and FQNNGV. This CDR3 spans 17 amino acids. The V gene end was trimmed by 4 bases and the J gene end by 2 bases; junction bases not matched to a gene: 14. The CDR3 reads CASSYSQGEKRPYEQYF. DNA for the CDR3: TGTGCCAGCAGCTACTCGCAGGGGGAGAAACGGCCCTACGAGCAGTACTTC.

Written as DNA, the CDR3 is TGTGCCAGCTCACCTTTACCCGCAGGGAGCGATGAGCAGTTCTTC. This translates into CASSPLPAGSDEQFF. The V and J genes are TRBV18 and TRBJ2-1; D could derive from TRBD1 or TRBD2 (5 bases each). Germline V CDR1 and CDR2: KGHSH, LQKENI. V dropped 3 bases and J dropped 8 bases, with 17 bases sitting between them. This CDR3 is built from 15 residues.

The chain has TRBV7-8 and TRBJ2-7; D gene ambiguous. V was cut by 1 base and J by 3 bases, with 10 bases left in between. This CDR3 region has 14 residues. Germline V gene sequence: CDR1 SGHVS, CDR2 FQNEAQ. CDR3 in amino acids: CASSLVGRRYEQYF. The CDR3 region has the DNA TGTGCCAGCAGCTTAGTCGGCAGACGCTACGAGCAGTACTTC. Using reference TRBV7-8 and TRBJ2-7 for the parts outside the CDR3, the full variable domain is GAGVSQSPRYKVAKRGQDVALRCDPISGHVSLFWYQQALGQGPEFLTYFQNEAQLDKSGLPSDRFFAERPEGSVSTLKIQRTQQEDSAVYLCASSLVGRRYEQYFGPGTRLTVT.

The chain couples TRBV19 to TRBJ2-5; TRBD1 might be the D (6 bases). V was shortened by 6 bases and J by 5 bases, with 19 bases between the two germline ends. Looked up from germline, CDR1 is LNHDA and CDR2 is SQIVND (reference sequence). The CDR3 covers 15 residues. This CDR3 reads CASRPPPQGLETQYF. The DNA of the CDR3 is TGTGCCAGTAGACCCCCTCCTCAGGGGTTGGAGACCCAGTACTTC.

The rearrangement joins TRBV15 to TRBJ2-2; TRBD1 matches 9 bases. Germline CDR1 and CDR2: LNHNV and YYDKDF (reference sequence). Germline trimming cut 1 base from V and 5 bases from J; bases unmatched to any gene: 5. The CDR3 consists of 16 residues. The CDR3 loop reads CATSRGGGTGTGELFF. CDR3 bases: TGTGCCACCAGCAGAGGAGGAGGGACAGGGACCGGGGAGCTGTTTTTT.

J is TRBJ2-7 and V is TRBV5-1, with 8 bases identical to TRBD2. V was pared by 5 bases and J by 0 bases, with 7 bases of the junction left unmatched. CDR1 and CDR2 from the germline V gene are SGHRS and YFSETQ. CDR3 length: 15 amino acids. The CDR3 region has the DNA TGCGCCAGCAGTTACAGCGGGGGCAGCTCCTACGAGCAGTACTTC. Translating gives CASSYSGGSSYEQYF.

The CDR3 DNA follows: TGTGCCAGCAGCCAACTAGCGGGAAGCTCCTACGAGCAGTACTTC. Protein: CASSQLAGSSYEQYF. The genes are TRBV4-2 and TRBJ2-7; 9 bases align to TRBD2. There are 15 residues in the CDR3. Germline trimming cut 2 bases from V and 0 bases from J; bases unmatched to any gene: 2. The V gene's germline CDR1 is LGHNA and CDR2 YNFKEQ.

The rearrangement joins TRBV7-9 to TRBJ1-2, with 9 bases identical to TRBD1. CDR1 and CDR2 from the germline V gene are SEHNR and FQNEAQ (reference sequence). The CDR3 has 17 residues. V lost 5 bases to trimming and J lost 3 bases; unmatched junction nucleotides: 13. CDR3 in DNA: TGTGCCAGCAGCCAGCGCCCCCTGGACAGGGGCGACTATGGCTACACCTTC. Its protein product is CASSQRPLDRGDYGYTF.

The V and J genes are TRBV5-5 and TRBJ2-3, with D unresolved. Germline CDR1 and CDR2: SGHKS and YYEKEE (reference sequence). The CDR3 is 12 residues long. Trimming removed 4 bases from V and 6 bases from J, with 9 bases in between. The CDR3 bases are TGTGCCAGCAGCCCCGACTTGGATACGCAGTATTTT. Translated, it gives CASSPDLDTQYF.

The chain joins TRBV2 to TRBJ2-7; 10 bases fit TRBD2. V gave up 4 bases and J gave up 0 bases; unmatched junction bases: 12. Germline-derived CDR1 and CDR2 are SNHLY and FYNNEI. This CDR3 contains 18 residues. Here the CDR3 reads CASSARVTSGLSSYEQYF. The CDR3 nucleotides read TGTGCCAGCAGTGCACGGGTGACTAGCGGGTTGAGCTCCTACGAGCAGTACTTC.

The chain employs TRBV7-8 and TRBJ2-5, with D perhaps given as TRBD1 or TRBD2 (5 bases each). The tail of the sequence fits TRBJ2-7 better, so the J call may be wrong. Germline V gene lookup returns CDR1 SGHVS and CDR2 FQNEAQ. CDR3 size: 14 residues. The CDR3 sequence: CASSTRDPSYEQYF. The CDR3 DNA follows: TGTGCCAGCAGCACCCGGGACCCTTCCTACGAGCAGTACTTC.

Written as DNA, the CDR3 is TGTGCCAGCAGCCCTGCCCCGGGGATAGCGGTCCTCTACGAGCAGTACTTC. Residues: CASSPAPGIAVLYEQYF. The chain couples TRBV5-4 to TRBJ2-5; weak D call: TRBD2 (6 bases). The assigned J gene may be wrong: the sequence end matches TRBJ2-7 better. Germline-derived CDR1 and CDR2 are SGHNT and YYREEE (reference sequence). There are 17 residues in the CDR3.

This clone was seen just once. The genes are TRBV19 and TRBJ2-6; maybe TRBD1 (5 bases). The CDR3 extends over 16 amino acids. V gave up 0 bases and J gave up 2 bases, with 8 bases separating them. CDR1 and CDR2 from the germline V gene are LNHDA and SQIVND (reference sequence). The CDR3 region has the DNA TGTGCCAGTAGTATAGATCTGACAGCTGGGGCCAACGTCCTGACTTTC. Its translation is CASSIDLTAGANVLTF. The full variable domain, in which reference TRBV19 and TRBJ2-6 provide the parts outside the CDR3, is DGGITQSPKYLFRKEGQNVTLSCEQNLNHDAMYWYRQDPGQGLRLIYYSQIVNDFQKGDIAEGYSVSREKKESFPLTVTSAQKNPTAFYLCASSIDLTAGANVLTFGAGSRLTVL.